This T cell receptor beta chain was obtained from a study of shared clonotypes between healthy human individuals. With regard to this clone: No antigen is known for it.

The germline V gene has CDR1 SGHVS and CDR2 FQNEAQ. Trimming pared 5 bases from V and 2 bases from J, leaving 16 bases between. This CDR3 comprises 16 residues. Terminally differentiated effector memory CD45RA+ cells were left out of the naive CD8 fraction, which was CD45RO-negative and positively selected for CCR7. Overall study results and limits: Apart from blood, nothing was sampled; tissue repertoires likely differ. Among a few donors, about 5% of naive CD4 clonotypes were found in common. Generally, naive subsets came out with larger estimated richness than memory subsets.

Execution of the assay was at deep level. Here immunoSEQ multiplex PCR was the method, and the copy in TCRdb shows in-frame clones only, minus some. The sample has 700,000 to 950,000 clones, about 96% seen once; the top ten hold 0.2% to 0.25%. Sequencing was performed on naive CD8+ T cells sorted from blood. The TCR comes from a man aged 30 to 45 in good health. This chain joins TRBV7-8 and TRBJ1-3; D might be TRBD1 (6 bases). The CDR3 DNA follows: TGTGCCAGCAGCCACCCCACGCAGGGGCCTGGAAACACCATATATTTT. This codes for CASSHPTQGPGNTIYF. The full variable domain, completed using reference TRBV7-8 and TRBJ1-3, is GAGVSQSPRYKVAKRGQDVALRCDPISGHVSLFWYQQALGQGPEFLTYFQNEAQLDKSGLPSDRFFAERPEGSVSTLKIQRTQQEDSAVYLCASSHPTQGPGNTIYFGEGSWLTVV.